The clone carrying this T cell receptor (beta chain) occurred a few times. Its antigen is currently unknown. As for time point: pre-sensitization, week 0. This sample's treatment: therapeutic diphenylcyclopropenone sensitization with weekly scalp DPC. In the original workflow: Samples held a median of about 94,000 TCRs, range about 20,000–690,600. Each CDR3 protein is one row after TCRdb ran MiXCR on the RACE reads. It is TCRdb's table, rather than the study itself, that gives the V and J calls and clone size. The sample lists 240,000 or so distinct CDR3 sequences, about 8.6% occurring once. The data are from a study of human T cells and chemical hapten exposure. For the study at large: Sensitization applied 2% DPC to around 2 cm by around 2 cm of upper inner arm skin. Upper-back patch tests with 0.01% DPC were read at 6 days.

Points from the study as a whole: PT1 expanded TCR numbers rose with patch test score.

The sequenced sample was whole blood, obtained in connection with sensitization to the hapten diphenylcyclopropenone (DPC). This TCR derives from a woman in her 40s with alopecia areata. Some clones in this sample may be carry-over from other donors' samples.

CDR3 residues: CASSPGTSGVHQYF. In DNA form, the CDR3 reads TGTGCCAGCTCACCTGGGACTAGCGGGGTCCATCAGTACTTC. This rearrangement joins TRBV18 to TRBJ2-5; 13 nucleotides agree with TRBD2. The V segment lost 3 bases and the J segment 11 bases; nucleotides outside the gene matches: 6. CDR3 size: 14 residues. Per germline, CDR1 KGHSH and CDR2 LQKENI.